Included here is one T cell receptor (beta chain) sequence, with context. The clone's antigen remains unknown. No much larger clone exists at a distance of one base, and base qualities are not known. The entire amount of isolated RNA was reverse transcribed using the High Capacity cDNA Reverse Transcription Kit, so the sequenced TCRB transcripts were expressed ones. Deep immunoSEQ sequencing was applied to naive, central memory and regulatory T cell samples, giving an average of approximately 3.8 million total reads per sample. After sorted cells were lysed in RLT buffer, RNA was extracted with DNase-treated RNeasy Micro or Mini kits, with the choice depending on cell number. Each cell subset was processed on its own to prevent cross-contamination, while patient and healthy donor samples were processed together. The immunoSEQ multiplex PCR was used to amplify TCRB sequences from cDNA, yielding 87-bp fragments that span the CDR3 region. Sequencing of the amplicons was performed on the Illumina HiSeq platform. The paper's data handling went like this. Synthetic template baselines were used to correct PCR bias computationally, reads within Hamming distance 2 were collapsed, and singletons that could not be merged were discarded. By aligning reads against IMGT, V, D and J genes, CDR3 length, and insertions or deletions at six rearrangement sites were assigned. Clonotype counts were normalized to sorted cell number within each subset before computing true diversity and Gini coefficients with the tcR R package. The overlap coefficient, calculated on TCRB nucleotide sequences, was used to measure repertoire sharing. Sourced from immuneACCESS, this table was stored by TCRdb with only in-frame sequences that have V and J called. A share of the clones is absent; for the studies checked, an unresolved V gene accounts for under half, and the remainder has no known explanation. The V and J calls and clone size were taken over from that table, and D and trimming were inferred from the DNA. The sample table lists roughly 300,000 clones, 7% to 9% of them with a count of one. The ten biggest clones cover less than 0.5% of the sample.

Each donor gave one peripheral blood draw, averaging approximately 0.12 L, which was collected into heparinised tubes. A BD FACSAria II was used to sort naive, central memory, regulatory and stem cell-like memory CD4+ T cells with a panel that included CD45RO, CCR7, CD25, CD127, CD95 and CD27. A purity above 95% was achieved for all sorted populations. PBMCs were isolated immediately by Lymphoprep density gradient centrifugation and stained directly without culture. Samples were stained and sorted in pairs, with one healthy donor and one patient per experiment, so that batch effects were minimized. The data were taken from a study of beta chain features in type 1 diabetes (dated by TCRdb to 2017 to 2018). Concerning the study at large: Patients and healthy donors did not differ in mean age, gender distribution, total cell number or subset yield. A total of about 100,000,000 sorted cells were examined across all samples, and RNA yield correlated strongly with the number of cells per subset. The study compared the TCRB repertoires of sorted circulating CD4+ T cell subsets in recently diagnosed type 1 diabetes patients with those in matched healthy donors. Naive and central memory subsets were obtained from all 28 donors, but regulatory and stem cell-like memory subsets were isolated from only 8 patients and roughly eight healthy donors.

What the study reported, not specific to this receptor: At VDJ recombination sites, patients with type 1 diabetes made fewer insertions and deleted more nucleotides, a pattern implying thymic rearrangement abnormalities. Because cDNA was sequenced instead of genomic DNA, highly expressing activated cells could be over-represented, though the groups showed no difference in activation or CD3 levels. In all four CD4+ subsets, TCRB CDR3 length was moderately but significantly shorter in type 1 diabetes patients. Because small numbers of individuals were included in the HLA sub-analyses, any influence of HLA type on TCRB rearrangement was left unresolved. Shorter templates might be favored by PCR, yet because patient and control samples were amplified and corrected together, any such skew would affect both groups equally. Naive, central memory and regulatory TCRB repertoires appeared more similar among patients than among healthy donors.

The source of this sequence is a woman aged 18-29 years in good health. The sequenced sample was central memory CD4+ T cells from blood.

The DNA reads TGTGCCAGCAGTGAACGCGGGGCTGGCTACACCTTC. It translates to CASSERGAGYTF. The receptor chain draws on TRBV2 and TRBJ1-2; the D gene is perhaps TRBD1, on 5 matching bases. V loses 2 bases, J loses 7 bases, and the germline ends lie 8 bases apart. The CDR1 and CDR2 encoded by the germline V gene are SNHLY and FYNNEI. There are 12 amino acids in the CDR3, from cysteine to phenylalanine inclusive. The read is trimmed to its CDR3 DNA, 36 bases read in frame from base 1.